This T cell receptor beta chain was observed in a study of cytomegalovirus exposure and HLA in healthy donors. The V gene's germline CDR1 is SGHNT and CDR2 YYREEE (reference sequence). The junction had 6 bases not matched to a gene; V was cut back by 0 bases and J by 8 bases. This CDR3 contains 15 residues. Primers: 60 Vbeta forward and 13 Jbeta reverse. TCRdb keeps only in-frame clones here, not all; method: immunoSEQ multiplex PCR. The sample has about 120,000 clones; approximately 82% are singletons. The sequenced material came from PBMCs. The clonotype originates from a man between 18 and 29 years old in good health and CMV-seropositive. The chain couples TRBV5-4 to TRBJ2-1, with TRBD1 matching 9 bases. The CDR3: CASSLGQGGLHEQFF. In nucleotides, the CDR3 is TGTGCCAGCAGCTTGGGACAGGGGGGGTTGCATGAGCAGTTCTTC.